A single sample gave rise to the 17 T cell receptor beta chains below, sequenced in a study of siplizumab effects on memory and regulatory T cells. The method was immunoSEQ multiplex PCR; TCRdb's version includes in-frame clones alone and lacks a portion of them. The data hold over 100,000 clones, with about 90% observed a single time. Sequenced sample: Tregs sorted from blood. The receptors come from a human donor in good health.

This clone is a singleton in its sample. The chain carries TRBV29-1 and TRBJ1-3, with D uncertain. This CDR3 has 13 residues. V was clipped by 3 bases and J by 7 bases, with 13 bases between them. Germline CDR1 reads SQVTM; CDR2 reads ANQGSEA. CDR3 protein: CSVEGGLRNTIYF. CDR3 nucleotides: TGCAGCGTTGAGGGAGGGTTAAGGAACACCATATATTTT.

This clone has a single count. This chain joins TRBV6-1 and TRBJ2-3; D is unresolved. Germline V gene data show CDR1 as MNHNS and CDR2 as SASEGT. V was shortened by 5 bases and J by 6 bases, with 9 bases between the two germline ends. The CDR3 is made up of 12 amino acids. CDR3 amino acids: CASSMDGDTQYF. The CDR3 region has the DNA TGTGCCAGCAGTATGGACGGGGATACGCAGTATTTT.

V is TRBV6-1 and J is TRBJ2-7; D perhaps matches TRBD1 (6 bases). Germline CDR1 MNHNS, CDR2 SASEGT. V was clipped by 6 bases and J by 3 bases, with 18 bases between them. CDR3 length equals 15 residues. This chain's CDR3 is CASSQTGRGHYEQYF. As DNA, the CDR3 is TGTGCCAGCAGCCAAACAGGTCGGGGACACTACGAGCAGTACTTC.

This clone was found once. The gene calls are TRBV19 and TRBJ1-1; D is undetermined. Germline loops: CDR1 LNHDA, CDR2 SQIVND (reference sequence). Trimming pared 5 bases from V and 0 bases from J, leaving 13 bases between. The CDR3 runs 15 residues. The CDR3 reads CASSPFSDVNTEAFF. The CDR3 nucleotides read TGTGCCAGTAGTCCCTTCTCGGACGTGAACACTGAAGCTTTCTTT.

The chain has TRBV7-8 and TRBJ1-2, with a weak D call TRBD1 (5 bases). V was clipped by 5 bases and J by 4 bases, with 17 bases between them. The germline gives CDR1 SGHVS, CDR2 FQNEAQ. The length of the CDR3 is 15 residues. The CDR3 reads CASSTRTPLPYGYTF. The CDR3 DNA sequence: TGTGCCAGCAGCACTCGGACACCTCTCCCCTATGGCTACACCTTC.

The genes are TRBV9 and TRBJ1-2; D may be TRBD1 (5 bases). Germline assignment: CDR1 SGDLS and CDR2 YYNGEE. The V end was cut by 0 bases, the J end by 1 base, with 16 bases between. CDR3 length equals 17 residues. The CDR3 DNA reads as TGTGCCAGCAGCGTAGGAGGGCTGGGGGGTTTTAACTATGGCTACACCTTC. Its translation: CASSVGGLGGFNYGYTF.

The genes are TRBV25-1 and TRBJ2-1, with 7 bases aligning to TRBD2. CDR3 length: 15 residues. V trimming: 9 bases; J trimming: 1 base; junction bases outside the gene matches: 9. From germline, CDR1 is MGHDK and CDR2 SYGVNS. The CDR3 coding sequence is TGTGCCAGTACATTAGCGGGCACTTCCTACAATGAGCAGTTCTTC. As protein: CASTLAGTSYNEQFF.

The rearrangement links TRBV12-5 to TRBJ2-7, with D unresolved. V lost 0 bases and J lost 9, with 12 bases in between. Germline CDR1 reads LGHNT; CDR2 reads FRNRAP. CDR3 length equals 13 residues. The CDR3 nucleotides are TGTGCTAGTGGTTTGGTACGGGCGACCGGGCAGTACTTC. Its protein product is CASGLVRATGQYF. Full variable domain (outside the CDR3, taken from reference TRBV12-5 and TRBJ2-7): DARVTQTPRHKVTEMGQEVTMRCQPILGHNTVFWYRQTMMQGLELLAYFRNRAPLDDSGMPKDRFSAEMPDATLATLKIQPSEPRDSAVYFCASGLVRATGQYFGPGTRLTVT.

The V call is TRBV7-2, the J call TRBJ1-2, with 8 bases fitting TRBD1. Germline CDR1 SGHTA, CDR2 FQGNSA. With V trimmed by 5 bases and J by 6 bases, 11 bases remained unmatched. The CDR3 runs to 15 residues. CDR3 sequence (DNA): TGTGCCAGCAGCCCTCGACAGGGGACCAGAGATGGCTACACCTTC. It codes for CASSPRQGTRDGYTF.

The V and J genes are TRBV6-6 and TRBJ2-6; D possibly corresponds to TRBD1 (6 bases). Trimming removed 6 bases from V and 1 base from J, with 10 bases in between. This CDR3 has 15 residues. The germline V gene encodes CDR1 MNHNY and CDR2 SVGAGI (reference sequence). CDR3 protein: CASRFQGSGANVLTF. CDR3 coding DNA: TGTGCCAGCAGATTCCAGGGGTCTGGGGCCAACGTCCTGACTTTC.

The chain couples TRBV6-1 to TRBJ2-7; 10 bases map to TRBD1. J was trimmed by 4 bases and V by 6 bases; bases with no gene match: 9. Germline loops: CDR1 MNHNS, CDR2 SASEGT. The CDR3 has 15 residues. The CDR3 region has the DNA TGTGCCAGCAGGGCCCTGACAGGGGGCGGGTACGAGCAGTACTTC. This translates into CASRALTGGGYEQYF.

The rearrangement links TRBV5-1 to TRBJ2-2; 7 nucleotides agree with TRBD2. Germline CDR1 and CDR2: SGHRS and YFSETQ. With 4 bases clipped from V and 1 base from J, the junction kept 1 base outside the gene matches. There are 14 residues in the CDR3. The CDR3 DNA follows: TGCGCCAGCAGCGCTAGCGGGAACACCGGGGAGCTGTTTTTT. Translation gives CASSASGNTGELFF.

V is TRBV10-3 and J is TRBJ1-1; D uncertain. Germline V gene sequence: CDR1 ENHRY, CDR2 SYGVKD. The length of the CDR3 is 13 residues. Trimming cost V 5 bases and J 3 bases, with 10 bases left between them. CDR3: CAISSNYDTEAFF. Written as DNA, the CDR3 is TGTGCCATCAGTTCTAACTACGACACTGAAGCTTTCTTT.

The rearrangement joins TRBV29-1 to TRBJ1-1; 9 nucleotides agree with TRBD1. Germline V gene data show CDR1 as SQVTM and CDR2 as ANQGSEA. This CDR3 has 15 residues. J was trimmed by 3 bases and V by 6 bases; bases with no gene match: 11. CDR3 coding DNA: TGCAGCGTCCGGCCCCGCCGGGACAGGGACACTGAAGCTTTCTTT. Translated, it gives CSVRPRRDRDTEAFF.

The CDR3 bases are TGTGCCAGCAGCCCCAGCCTTGGCTATGGCTACACCTTC. As protein: CASSPSLGYGYTF. The chain employs TRBV9 and TRBJ1-2; D remains unclear. This CDR3 is 13 amino acids long. Germline lookup yields CDR1 SGDLS and CDR2 YYNGEE. The V end lost 4 bases, the J end lost 4 bases, and 11 bases lay between the germline ends.

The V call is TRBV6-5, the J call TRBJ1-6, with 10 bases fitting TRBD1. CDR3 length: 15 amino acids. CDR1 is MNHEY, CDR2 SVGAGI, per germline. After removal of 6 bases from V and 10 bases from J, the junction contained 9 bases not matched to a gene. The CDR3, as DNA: TGTGCCAGCAGCCTCCTTCGGGACAGGGGATCACCCCTCCACTTT. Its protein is CASSLLRDRGSPLHF.

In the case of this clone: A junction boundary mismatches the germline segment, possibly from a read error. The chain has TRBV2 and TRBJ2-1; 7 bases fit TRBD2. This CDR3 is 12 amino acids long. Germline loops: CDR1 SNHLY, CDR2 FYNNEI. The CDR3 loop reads CASSITSDMTLF. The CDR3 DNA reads TGTGCCAGCAGTATAACTAGCGATATGACGCTCTTC.